This T cell receptor (beta chain) was captured in a study of blood T cell repertoires in COVID-19. Turning to the study itself: Sources were T cells, B-cell-depleted T cells, or PBMCs; the material itself was cDNA or gDNA.

Sequencing used immunoSEQ multiplex PCR; TCRdb keeps in-frame clones, though not all of them. In the table there are 300,000 to 450,000 clones, about 85% of which are singletons. The CDR3 runs 15 residues. The J segment lost 3 bases and the V segment lost 4 bases, leaving 5 bases of the junction unmatched. CDR1 and CDR2 (germline): KGHDR, SFDVKD. V gene TRBV24-1 combines with J gene TRBJ2-3; the match to TRBD2 covers 8 bases. The source of this sequence is a woman aged 18-30 years with acute or convalescent COVID-19. Sample: peripheral blood. In DNA, the CDR3 is TGTGCCACCAGTGAGGCGGGAGGTTATACAGATACGCAGTATTTT. This encodes CATSEAGGYTDTQYF.